Listed here is a single TCR beta chain. The CDR3 contains 16 residues. J was trimmed by 6 bases and V by 7 bases; bases with no gene match: 14. Germline V CDR1 and CDR2: LNHDA, SQIVND (reference sequence). The sample originates from a study of cytomegalovirus exposure and HLA in healthy donors. Primers for the PCR totalled 60 Vbeta and 13 Jbeta. Libraries were prepared by immunoSEQ multiplex PCR; TCRdb keeps only in-frame clonotypes and omits some of them. The sample records approximately 170,000 clones, over 80% being singletons. The rearrangement joins TRBV19 to TRBJ2-2; 7 bases fit TRBD1. The receptor was isolated from a human donor in good health. Sequenced input: PBMCs. This chain's CDR3 is CASTRARAGGAGELFF. The DNA of the CDR3 is TGTGCCAGTACCCGGGCGCGGGCAGGGGGTGCCGGGGAGCTGTTTTTT.